This T cell receptor beta chain is from a study of graft-versus-host responses after intestinal transplantation. Across the study: Each of the recipients got a multivisceral, liver-intestinal, or isolated intestinal transplant. All recipients were given anti-thymocyte globulin induction, and tacrolimus and steroids were then administered for around three years.

A note on this clone: Antigen: not known.

This table comes from immunoSEQ multiplex PCR, and its TCRdb copy is limited to in-frame clones, with some not included. The sample records about 100,000 clones, approximately 90% being singletons. Study-level points and caveats: Early HvG declines after transplant were associated with peak circulating GvH clone levels.

Between the trimmed V and J ends, which lost 7 bases and 3 bases, there was a span of 6 bases. From germline, CDR1 is MNHEY and CDR2 SVGAGI. CDR3 length: 11 residues. Sequencing was performed on unstimulated CD4+ T cells sorted from spleen or lymph node cells, taken before transplant. The receptor comes from a human donor who was the organ donor for an intestinal transplant. The gene calls are TRBV6-5 and TRBJ1-1, with a tentative D call TRBD1 (6 bases). The CDR3 DNA reads TGTGCCAGCAAGGGGGACACTGAAGCTTTCTTT. It is translated as CASKGDTEAFF.